A selection of T cell receptor beta chains follows, all from one sample in a study of pediatric ulcerative colitis. Repertoires were generated with immunoSEQ multiplex PCR, while TCRdb's copy carries only in-frame clones and drops some. The sample gives 59,000 or so clones, 77% of which show up once; around 5.2% is in the top ten. The specimen was blood. All receptors derive from a boy younger than 18 with moderate ulcerative colitis. Each CDR3 is given without its conserved first and last residue. Fields, in order: D gene, J gene, V gene, CDR3 protein. The D gene is left open where the match is weak.

d_gene: NA; j_gene: TRBJ1-2; v_gene: TRBV7-8; CDR3aa: ASSLAVGGNYGYT
d_gene: TRBD1; j_gene: TRBJ1-3; v_gene: TRBV7-2; CDR3aa: ASSRRTGSGNTIY
d_gene: TRBD1; j_gene: TRBJ2-3; v_gene: TRBV7-3; CDR3aa: ASSLSSGGGIDTQY
d_gene: NA; j_gene: TRBJ1-2; v_gene: TRBV19; CDR3aa: ASSPRDSTNYGYT
d_gene: TRBD1; j_gene: TRBJ1-3; v_gene: TRBV30; CDR3aa: AIGTGIFFGNTIY
d_gene: NA; j_gene: TRBJ1-4; v_gene: TRBV19; CDR3aa: ASSEVTTNEKLF
d_gene: NA; j_gene: TRBJ1-4; v_gene: TRBV29-1; CDR3aa: SVAVKGKLF
d_gene: TRBD1; j_gene: TRBJ2-1; v_gene: TRBV29-1; CDR3aa: SALGQWDNEQF
d_gene: TRBD2; j_gene: TRBJ2-5; v_gene: TRBV7-8; CDR3aa: ASSVSGGIQETQY
d_gene: NA; j_gene: TRBJ1-5; v_gene: TRBV9; CDR3aa: ASSVGTGQPQH
d_gene: NA; j_gene: TRBJ1-1; v_gene: TRBV9; CDR3aa: ASSARVANTEAF
d_gene: NA; j_gene: TRBJ1-1; v_gene: TRBV6-1; CDR3aa: ASIKAGNTEAF
d_gene: NA; j_gene: TRBJ2-7; v_gene: TRBV10-2; CDR3aa: ASSEWQLYYEQY
d_gene: NA; j_gene: TRBJ1-5; v_gene: TRBV12-5; CDR3aa: ASGLGVNSNQPQH
d_gene: NA; j_gene: TRBJ1-5; v_gene: TRBV29-1; CDR3aa: SVGSGFNQPQH
d_gene: TRBD1; j_gene: TRBJ1-2; v_gene: TRBV9; CDR3aa: ASSEGGQGSYYGYT
d_gene: NA; j_gene: TRBJ2-3; v_gene: TRBV29-1; CDR3aa: SAEGGTDTQY
d_gene: NA; j_gene: TRBJ1-5; v_gene: TRBV7-9; CDR3aa: ASSSLDTIWNQPQH
d_gene: NA; j_gene: TRBJ2-7; v_gene: TRBV19; CDR3aa: ASSIDDPTAAYEQY
d_gene: NA; j_gene: TRBJ2-1; v_gene: TRBV4-2; CDR3aa: ASSQEFLRELNNEQF
d_gene: TRBD1; j_gene: TRBJ2-1; v_gene: TRBV29-1; CDR3aa: SVRQGAIYNEQF
d_gene: NA; j_gene: TRBJ1-1; v_gene: TRBV9; CDR3aa: ASSRGWGLKNTEAF
d_gene: NA; j_gene: TRBJ2-5; v_gene: TRBV5-4; CDR3aa: ASSSDRRGETQY
d_gene: TRBD2; j_gene: TRBJ2-1; v_gene: TRBV4-3; CDR3aa: ASSQDLPGGRDEQF
d_gene: TRBD1; j_gene: TRBJ1-4; v_gene: TRBV7-2; CDR3aa: ASSLARGQGKWDEKLF
d_gene: NA; j_gene: TRBJ1-1; v_gene: TRBV30; CDR3aa: AWMRLMNTEAF
d_gene: NA; j_gene: TRBJ1-1; v_gene: TRBV9; CDR3aa: ASDPRGNTEAF
d_gene: NA; j_gene: TRBJ2-5; v_gene: TRBV25-1; CDR3aa: ASSGDGGSRETQY
d_gene: NA; j_gene: TRBJ2-3; v_gene: TRBV2; CDR3aa: ASSRNGWGAVDTQY